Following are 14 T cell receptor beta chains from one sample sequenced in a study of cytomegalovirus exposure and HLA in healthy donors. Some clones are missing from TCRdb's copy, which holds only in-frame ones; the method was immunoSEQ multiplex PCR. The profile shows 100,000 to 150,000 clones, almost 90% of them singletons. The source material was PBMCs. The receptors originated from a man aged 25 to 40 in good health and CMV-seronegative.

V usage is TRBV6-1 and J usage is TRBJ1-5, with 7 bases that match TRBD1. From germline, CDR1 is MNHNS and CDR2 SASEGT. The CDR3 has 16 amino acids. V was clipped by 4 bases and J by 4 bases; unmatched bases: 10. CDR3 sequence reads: CASSGQGRHNNQPQHF. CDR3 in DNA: TGTGCCAGCAGTGGACAGGGTAGGCACAATAATCAGCCCCAGCATTTT.

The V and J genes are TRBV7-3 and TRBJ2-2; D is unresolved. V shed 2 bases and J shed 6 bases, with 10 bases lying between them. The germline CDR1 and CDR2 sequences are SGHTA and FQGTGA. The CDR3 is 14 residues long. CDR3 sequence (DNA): TGTGCCAGCAGCTTATACTACAAAGCCGGGGAGCTGTTTTTT. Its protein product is CASSLYYKAGELFF.

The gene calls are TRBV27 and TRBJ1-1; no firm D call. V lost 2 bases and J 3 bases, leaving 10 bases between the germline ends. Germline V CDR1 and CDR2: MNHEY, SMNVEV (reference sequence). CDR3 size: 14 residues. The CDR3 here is CASSLRERDTEAFF. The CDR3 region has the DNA TGTGCCAGCAGTTTACGGGAGCGTGACACTGAAGCTTTCTTT.

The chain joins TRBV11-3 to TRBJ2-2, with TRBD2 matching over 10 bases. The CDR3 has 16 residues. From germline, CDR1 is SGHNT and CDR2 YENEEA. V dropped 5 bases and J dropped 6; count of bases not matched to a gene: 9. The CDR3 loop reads CASSPPGSGRAGELFF. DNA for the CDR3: TGTGCCAGCAGCCCCCCAGGCAGCGGGAGGGCCGGGGAGCTGTTTTTT.

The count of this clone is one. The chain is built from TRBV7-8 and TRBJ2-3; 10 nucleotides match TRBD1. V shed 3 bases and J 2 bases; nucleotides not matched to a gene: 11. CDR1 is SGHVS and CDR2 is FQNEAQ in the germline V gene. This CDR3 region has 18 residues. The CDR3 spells CASSFSISGTGVTDTQYF. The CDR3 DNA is TGTGCCAGCAGCTTCTCCATCAGCGGGACAGGGGTCACAGATACGCAGTATTTT.

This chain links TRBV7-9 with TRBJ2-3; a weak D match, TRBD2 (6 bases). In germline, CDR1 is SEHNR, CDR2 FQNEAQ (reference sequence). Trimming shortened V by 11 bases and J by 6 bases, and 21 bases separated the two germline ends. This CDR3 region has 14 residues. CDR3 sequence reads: CASRGSPAGDTQYF. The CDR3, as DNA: TGTGCCTCCCGGGGGAGTCCCGCGGGGGATACGCAGTATTTT.

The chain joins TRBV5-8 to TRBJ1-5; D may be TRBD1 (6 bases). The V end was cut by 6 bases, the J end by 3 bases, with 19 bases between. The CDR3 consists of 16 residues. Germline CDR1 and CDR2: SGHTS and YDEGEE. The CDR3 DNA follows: TGTGCCAGCAACCAGAGGGGTGGGGGCCCCAATCAGCCCCAGCATTTT. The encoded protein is CASNQRGGGPNQPQHF.

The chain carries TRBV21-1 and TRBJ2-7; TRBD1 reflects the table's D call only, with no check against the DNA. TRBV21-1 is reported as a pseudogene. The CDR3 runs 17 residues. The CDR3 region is CASSKSLPGQVRYEQYF. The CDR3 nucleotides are TGTGCCAGCAGCAAGTCTCTTCCGGGACAGGTTCGGTACGAGCAGTACTTC.

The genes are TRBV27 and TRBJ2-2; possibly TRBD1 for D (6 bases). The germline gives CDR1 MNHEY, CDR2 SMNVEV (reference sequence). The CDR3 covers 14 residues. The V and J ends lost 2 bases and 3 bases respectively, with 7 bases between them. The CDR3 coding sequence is TGTGCCAGCAGTTTAAGGGGGTACACCGGGGAGCTGTTTTTT. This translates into CASSLRGYTGELFF.

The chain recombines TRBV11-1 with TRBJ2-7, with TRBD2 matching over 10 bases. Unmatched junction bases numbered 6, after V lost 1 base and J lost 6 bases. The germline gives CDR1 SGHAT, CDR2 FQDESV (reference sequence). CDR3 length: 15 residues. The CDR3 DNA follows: TGTGCCAGCAGCTTAGGGGGACTAGCGTCGAGCGAGCAGTACTTC. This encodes CASSLGGLASSEQYF.

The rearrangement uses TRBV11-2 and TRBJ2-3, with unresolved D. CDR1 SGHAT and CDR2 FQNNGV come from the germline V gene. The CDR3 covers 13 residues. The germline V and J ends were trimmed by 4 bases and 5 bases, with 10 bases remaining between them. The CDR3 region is CASSSVLLDTQYF. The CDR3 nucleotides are TGTGCCAGCAGCTCCGTACTCCTAGATACGCAGTATTTT.

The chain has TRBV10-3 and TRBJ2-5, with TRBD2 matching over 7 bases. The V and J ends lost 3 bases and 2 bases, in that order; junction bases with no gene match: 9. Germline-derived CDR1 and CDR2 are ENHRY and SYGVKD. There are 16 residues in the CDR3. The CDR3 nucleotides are TGTGCCATCAGTGAAAGGGTACCGGGACTACAAGAGACCCAGTACTTC. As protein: CAISERVPGLQETQYF.

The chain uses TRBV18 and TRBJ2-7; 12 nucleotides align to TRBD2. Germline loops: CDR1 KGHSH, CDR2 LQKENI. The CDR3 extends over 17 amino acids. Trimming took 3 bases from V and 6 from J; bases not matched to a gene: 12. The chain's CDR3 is CASSPFLAGGPGGEQYF. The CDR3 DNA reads TGTGCCAGCTCACCGTTTCTAGCGGGAGGGCCAGGTGGCGAGCAGTACTTC.

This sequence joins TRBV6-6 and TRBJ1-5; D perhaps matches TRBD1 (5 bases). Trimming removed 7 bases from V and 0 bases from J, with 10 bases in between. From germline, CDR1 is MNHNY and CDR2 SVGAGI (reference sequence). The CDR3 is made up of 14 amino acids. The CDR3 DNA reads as TGTGCCAGCACCCAGGGTAATAGCAATCAGCCCCAGCATTTT. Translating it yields CASTQGNSNQPQHF.